This T cell receptor (beta chain) was profiled in a study of OX40 agonist ivuxolimab in advanced cancers. Context from the whole study: Ivuxolimab was an agonistic, fully human IgG2 monoclonal antibody directed against OX40 (CD134), a costimulatory receptor. The paper reports the monotherapy dose-escalation portion (N of about 51 patients) of the phase I ivuxolimab trial. Patients were allowed to have had prior anti-PD-1, anti-PD-L1 or anti-CTLA-4 therapy, and approximately 40% of the dose-escalation patients had previously received checkpoint inhibitors. Intravenous ivuxolimab was administered to patients every 2 weeks at six dose levels: 0.01, 0.1, 0.3, 1.5, 3 and 10 mg/kg. Partial responses occurred in three dose-escalation patients, of whom one had hepatocellular carcinoma and two had cutaneous melanoma. The purpose of peripheral TCRbeta sequencing was to test whether ivuxolimab changed TCR sequence diversity and led to clonal T-cell expansion. Of the roughly 53 patients in dose escalation, about 20 had hepatocellular carcinoma, around 15 had melanoma, 9 had renal cell carcinoma and 9 had head and neck cancer. In the dose-escalation cohort, 70% to 85% of patients were male, and the mean age was roughly 60 years, with a range of roughly 20 to 80. Paper-wide results and their limitations: The antigen specificity of the peripheral T cells that underwent clonal expansion was not determined. Low levels of normalized T-cell clonal expansion were also shown by some nonresponding patients. At doses of 0.1 to 3.0 mg/kg, clonal expansion of both CD4+ and CD8+ blood T cells was observed from baseline to week 6. In the 0.1-3.0 mg/kg groups, partial responders had among the lowest normalized peripheral clonal expansion, particularly in CD8+ T cells. After ivuxolimab, CD8+ T cells had more expanded clones than CD4+ T cells on average.

Measured from the cysteine to the phenylalanine, the CDR3 is 12 residues long. Solely the CDR3 DNA is kept, with 36 bases framed from the first base. The trim is 0 bases for V and 8 bases for J, with a gap of 7 bases between the germline ends. CDR1 and CDR2 were assigned from the germline V gene as MNHEY and SVGAGI. The trial excluded patients who had a history of autoimmune disease or were on systemic immunosuppression. Peripheral blood for TCR sequencing was collected from all dose cohorts at baseline, on cycle 4 day 1, and on cycle 7 day 1. The samples were taken from a phase I, first-in-human, multicenter, open-label dose-escalation trial of ivuxolimab. Adults with locally advanced or metastatic head and neck squamous cell, hepatocellular, melanoma or renal cell carcinoma were enrolled in the trial. Before TCR sequencing, CD4+ and CD8+ T cells were separately sorted from peripheral blood. For sequencing of the TCRbeta CDR3 region, genomic DNA was extracted from the sorted cells. The immunoSEQ Assay was used for sequencing of TCRbeta CDR3 regions. TCRdb took over this immuneACCESS table, retaining in-frame rearrangements with V and J assigned. Such tables are incomplete; in checked studies, under half of the missing clones stem from an unresolved V gene, and the remainder is unexplained. The sample table shows roughly 50,000 clones, and over 80% are seen once. The ten largest clones take up roughly 4% of the sample.

Notes on this clone: The antigen this receptor binds is unknown. No clone much larger than this one lies a single base away; base qualities are absent.

The source was CD4+ or CD8+ T cells sorted from blood, collected in a trial of the OX40 agonist ivuxolimab. This sequence was found in an adult with an advanced solid tumor such as melanoma, head and neck, liver or kidney cancer. This sequence uses TRBV6-5 and TRBJ1-2, with the D gene not confidently named. The sequence in DNA is TGTGCCAGCAGTTACTCGAAAGGAGGCTACACCTTC. It encodes CASSYSKGGYTF.